This T cell receptor (beta chain) was documented in a study of technical replicates of blood from a handful of donors. Some clones are missing from TCRdb's copy, which holds only in-frame ones; the method was immunoSEQ multiplex PCR. The data contain around 79,000 clones, roughly 94% of them singletons. The ends were cut back, 4 bases at V and 0 bases at J, with 6 bases in the middle. The CDR3 has 13 amino acids. Germline assignment: CDR1 SGDLS and CDR2 YYNGEE. The V gene is TRBV9, the J gene TRBJ2-3; D gene ambiguous. The source of this sequence is a human donor in good health. The sequencing input was T cells isolated from PBMCs. Written as DNA, the CDR3 is TGTGCCAGCAGCCCTCCTAGCACAGATACGCAGTATTTT. Protein: CASSPPSTDTQYF.